This TCR beta chain was recovered during a study of T-cell reconstitution after alpha-beta-depleted transplantation in children. Germline V gene sequence: CDR1 DFQATT, CDR2 SNEGSKA (reference sequence). The CDR3 loop spans 12 amino acids. V lost 3 bases to trimming and J lost 1 base, with 6 bases between them. Unique molecular identifiers were incorporated when the TCRbeta library was constructed. TCRdb used MiXCR to reprocess the PCR reads, holding one entry per CDR3 protein. The data contain a few hundred thousand distinct CDR3 sequences, approximately 10% of them singletons. This clonotype has just a few counts.

The receptor comes from a human donor who donated a stem cell graft to a child with acute lymphoblastic leukemia. This chain uses TRBV20-1 with TRBJ2-5, with D unresolved. The starting material was PBMCs from the stem cell graft donor, obtained from the stem cell graft. CDR3 amino acids: CSARSSQETQYF. CDR3 coding DNA: TGCAGTGCTAGGAGTAGCCAAGAGACCCAGTACTTC.